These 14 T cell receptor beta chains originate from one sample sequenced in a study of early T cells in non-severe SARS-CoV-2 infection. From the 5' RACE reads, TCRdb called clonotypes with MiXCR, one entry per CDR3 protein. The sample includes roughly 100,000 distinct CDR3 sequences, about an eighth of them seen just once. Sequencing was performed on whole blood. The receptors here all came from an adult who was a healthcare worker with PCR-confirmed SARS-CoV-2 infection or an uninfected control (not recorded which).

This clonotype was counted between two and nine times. The CDR3 DNA sequence: TGTGCCAGCTCATATAGTCCCTCCTACAATGAGCAGTTCTTC. It yields the protein CASSYSPSYNEQFF. J is TRBJ2-1 and V is TRBV12-3 or TRBV12-4; D uncertain. V was cut by 8 bases and J by 0 bases, with 11 bases left in between. The CDR3 totals 14 residues.

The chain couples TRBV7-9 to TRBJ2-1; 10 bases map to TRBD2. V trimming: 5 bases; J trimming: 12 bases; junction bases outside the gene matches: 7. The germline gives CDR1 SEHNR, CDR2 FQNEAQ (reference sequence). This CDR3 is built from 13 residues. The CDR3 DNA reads TGTGCCAGCAGCCCCCAAGCGGGAGGGCCGCAGTTCTTC. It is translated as CASSPQAGGPQFF. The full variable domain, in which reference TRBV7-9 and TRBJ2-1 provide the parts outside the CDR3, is DTGVSQNPRHKITKRGQNVTFRCDPISEHNRLYWYRQTLGQGPEFLTYFQNEAQLEKSRLLSDRFSAERPKGSFSTLEIQRTEQGDSAMYLCASSPQAGGPQFFGPGTRLTVL.

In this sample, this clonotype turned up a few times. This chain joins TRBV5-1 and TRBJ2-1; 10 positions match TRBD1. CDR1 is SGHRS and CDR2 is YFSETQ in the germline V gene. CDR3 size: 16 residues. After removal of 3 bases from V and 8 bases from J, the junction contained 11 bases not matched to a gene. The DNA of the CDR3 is TGCGCCAGCAGCTCCCAGGGACAGGGGATTTCGGATGAGCAGTTCTTC. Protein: CASSSQGQGISDEQFF.

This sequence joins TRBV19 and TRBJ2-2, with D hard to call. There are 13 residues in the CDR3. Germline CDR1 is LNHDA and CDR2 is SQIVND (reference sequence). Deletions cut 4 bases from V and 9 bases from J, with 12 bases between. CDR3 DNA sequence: TGTGCCAGTAGTACAGATCCTTCCCGGGAGCTGTTTTTT. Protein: CASSTDPSRELFF.

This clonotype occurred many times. The CDR3 loop reads CSAGNPRSYEQYF. The CDR3 DNA is TGCAGCGCTGGGAACCCGAGGTCCTACGAGCAGTACTTC. This chain links TRBV20-1 with TRBJ2-7, with D unclear. The CDR3 extends over 13 amino acids. The germline V gene has CDR1 DFQATT and CDR2 SNEGSKA (reference sequence).

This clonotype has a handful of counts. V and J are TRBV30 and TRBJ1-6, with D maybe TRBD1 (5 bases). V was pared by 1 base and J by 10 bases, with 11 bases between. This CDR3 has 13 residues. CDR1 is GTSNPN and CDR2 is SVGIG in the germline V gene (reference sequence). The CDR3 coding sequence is TGTGCCTGGAGTGGAGGGGTGGCCTCACCCCTCCACTTT. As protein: CAWSGGVASPLHF.

The CDR3 here is CASGRINEQFF. The CDR3 coding sequence is TGTGCCAGCGGGAGAATCAATGAGCAGTTCTTC. The rearrangement joins TRBV6-5 to TRBJ2-1, with D tentatively TRBD2 (5 bases). CDR3 size: 11 residues. From germline, CDR1 is MNHEY and CDR2 SVGAGI. The V gene lost 8 bases and the J gene lost 6 bases, with 8 bases spanning the gap.

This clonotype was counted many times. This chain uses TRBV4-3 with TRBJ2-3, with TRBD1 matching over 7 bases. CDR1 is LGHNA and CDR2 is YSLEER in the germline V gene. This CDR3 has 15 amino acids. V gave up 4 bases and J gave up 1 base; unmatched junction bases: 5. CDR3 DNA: TGCGCCAGCAGCCTCCGGGACAGCCGCACAGATACGCAGTATTTT. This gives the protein CASSLRDSRTDTQYF.

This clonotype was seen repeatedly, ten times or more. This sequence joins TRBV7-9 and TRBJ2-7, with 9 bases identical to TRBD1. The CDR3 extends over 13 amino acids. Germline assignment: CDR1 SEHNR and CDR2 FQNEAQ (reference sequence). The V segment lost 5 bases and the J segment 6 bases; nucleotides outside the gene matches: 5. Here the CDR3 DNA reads TGTGCCAGCAGCGGGACAGGGTACTCCGAGCAGTACTTC. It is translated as CASSGTGYSEQYF.

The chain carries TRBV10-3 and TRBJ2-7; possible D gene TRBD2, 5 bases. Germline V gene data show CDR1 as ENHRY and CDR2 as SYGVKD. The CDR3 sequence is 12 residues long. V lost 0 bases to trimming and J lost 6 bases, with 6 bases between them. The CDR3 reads CAISESRGEQYF. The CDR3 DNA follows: TGTGCCATCAGTGAGTCACGGGGCGAGCAGTACTTC.

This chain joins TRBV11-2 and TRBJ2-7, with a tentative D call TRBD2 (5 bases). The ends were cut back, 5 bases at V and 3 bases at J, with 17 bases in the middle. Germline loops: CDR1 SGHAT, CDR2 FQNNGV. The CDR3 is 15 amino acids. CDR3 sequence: CASSATQLVGYEQYF. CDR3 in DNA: TGTGCCAGCAGCGCTACCCAACTAGTAGGCTACGAGCAGTACTTC.

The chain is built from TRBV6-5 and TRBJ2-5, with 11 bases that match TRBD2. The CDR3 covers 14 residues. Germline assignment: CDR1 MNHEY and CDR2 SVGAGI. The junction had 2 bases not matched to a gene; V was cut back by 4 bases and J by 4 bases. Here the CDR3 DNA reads TGTGCCAGCAGTTTAGGACTAGCGGGAGAGACCCAGTACTTC. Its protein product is CASSLGLAGETQYF.

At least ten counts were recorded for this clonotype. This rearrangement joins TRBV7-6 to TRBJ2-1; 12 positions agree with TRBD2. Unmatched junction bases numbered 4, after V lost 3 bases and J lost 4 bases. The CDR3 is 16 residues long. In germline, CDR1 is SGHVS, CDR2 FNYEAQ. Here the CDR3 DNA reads TGTGCCAGCAGCTTGAGACTAGCGGGGGTGTACAATGAGCAGTTCTTC. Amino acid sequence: CASSLRLAGVYNEQFF.

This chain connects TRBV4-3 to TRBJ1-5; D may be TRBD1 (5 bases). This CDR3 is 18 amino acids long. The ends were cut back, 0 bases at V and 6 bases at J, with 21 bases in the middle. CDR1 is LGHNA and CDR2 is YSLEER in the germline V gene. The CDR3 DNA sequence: TGCGCCAGCAGCCAAGACTCCTGGCCCAGGGTTAGGACTCAGCCCCAGCATTTT. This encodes CASSQDSWPRVRTQPQHF.